This is a list of T cell receptor beta chains from one sample in a study of siplizumab effects on memory and regulatory T cells. Clones were sequenced by immunoSEQ multiplex PCR, and TCRdb holds only the in-frame ones, with some missing. Altogether 45,000 to 60,000 clones are present, roughly 90% being singletons, with the ten largest covering roughly 0.3%. The sequenced material came from naive CD8+ T cells sorted from blood. These receptors came from a human donor in good health. CDR3s include the opening cysteine and the closing phenylalanine or tryptophan. A D gene is named only where the DNA matches it firmly. Clone size is shown for a subset of rows, as once, few, many or a class of expanded clone.

size	V	D	J	DNA	CDR3
few	TRBV27	.	TRBJ1-1	TGTGCCAGCAGTCTTCGCGGAGGGCCGTGGACTGAAGCTTTCTTT	CASSLRGGPWTEAFF
.	TRBV2	.	TRBJ2-3	TGTGCCAGCAGTGAACCGGGCACAGATACGCAGTATTTT	CASSEPGTDTQYF
.	TRBV4-1	TRBD1	TRBJ1-1	TGCGCCAGCAGCCAAGGACAGGGGTCTGAAGCTTTCTTT	CASSQGQGSEAFF
few	TRBV27	TRBD2	TRBJ2-7	TGTGCCAGCAGTATGGGACTAGCAATCTACGAGCAGTACTTC	CASSMGLAIYEQYF
.	TRBV7-9	.	TRBJ2-2	TGTGCCAGCAGCTTAGGCGCGGCCGGGGAGCTGTTTTTT	CASSLGAAGELFF
.	TRBV19	.	TRBJ2-5	TGTGCCAGTAGTCTCGGGGGCAGGGAACAAGAGACCCAGTACTTC	CASSLGGREQETQYF
.	TRBV10-3	TRBD1	TRBJ1-1	TGTGCCATCAGTGAGTCGGGGGGGACAGCCTTAATGAACACTGAAGCTTTCTTT	CAISESGGTALMNTEAFF
.	TRBV25-1	TRBD2	TRBJ2-7	TGTGCCAGCAGTGTCGATAGCGGGCCGAGCTCCTACGAGCAGTACTTC	CASSVDSGPSSYEQYF
.	TRBV27	TRBD1	TRBJ2-7	TGTGCCAGCGGGTCAGGGGGCGGTAACTACGAGCAGTACTTC	CASGSGGGNYEQYF
.	TRBV7-9	TRBD1	TRBJ1-2	TGTGCCAGCAGCCCTTCCGGGACAGGGGGCGTCTATGGCTACACCTTC	CASSPSGTGGVYGYTF
.	TRBV4-1	.	TRBJ2-5	TGCGCCAGCAGCCAATCTGCACTAGACCAAGAGACCCAGTACTTC	CASSQSALDQETQYF
.	TRBV23-1	.	TRBJ2-4	TGCGCCAGCAGTCGGGCAGGCCGAAGGTACCTAGCCAAAAACATTCAGTACTTC	CASSRAGRRYLAKNIQYF
once	TRBV27	.	TRBJ2-7	TGTGCCAGCAGTAAACACGGGACACAAAGTCCCTACGAGCAGTACTTC	CASSKHGTQSPYEQYF
once	TRBV5-5	.	TRBJ2-1	TGTGCCAGCAGCTTATCCAGCTCTAGCTTCTACAATGAGCAGTTCTTC	CASSLSSSSFYNEQFF
.	TRBV29-1	TRBD1	TRBJ1-5	TGCAGCCTCGGGGTGGGACAGGGGTTGAATCAGCCCCAGCATTTT	CSLGVGQGLNQPQHF
.	TRBV5-4	.	TRBJ1-2	TGTGCCAGCAGCTTGGTTCGTGGACAGTGGGTTGGCTACACCTTC	CASSLVRGQWVGYTF
.	TRBV7-9	TRBD2	TRBJ2-5	TGTGCCAGCAGCCACGTTAGCGGGGGGGCCTGGGAGACCCAGTACTTC	CASSHVSGGAWETQYF
.	TRBV6-5	.	TRBJ1-1	TGTGCCAGCAGTTACTCGAAACAGCTGAACACTGAAGCTTTCTTT	CASSYSKQLNTEAFF
once	TRBV7-2	.	TRBJ2-1	TGTGCCAGCCGAAATATGGGTCCAATACTCGATGAGCAGTTCTTC	CASRNMGPILDEQFF
.	TRBV4-1	.	TRBJ2-5	TGCGCCAGCAGCCAAGATTGGGGTTGGGAGACCCAGTACTTC	CASSQDWGWETQYF
.	TRBV6-5	.	TRBJ2-7	TGTGCCAGCAGCGATTACAGAAGCGACGAGCAGTACTTC	CASSDYRSDEQYF
once	TRBV27	.	TRBJ1-2	TGTGCCAGCAAGGGGCCCGGGTACGGCTACACCTTC	CASKGPGYGYTF
.	TRBV19	.	TRBJ1-5	TGTGCCAGTAGAACCGGAGGGCAGCCCCAGCATTTT	CASRTGGQPQHF
.	TRBV27	.	TRBJ2-7	TGTGCCAGCAGTTTCGGAGGGTCCGAGCAGTACTTC	CASSFGGSEQYF
.	TRBV5-1	.	TRBJ2-7	TGCGCCAGCAGCTTGGATCGGGTAGAGCAGTACTTC	CASSLDRVEQYF
once	TRBV7-6	TRBD1	TRBJ2-6	TGTGCCAGCAGCTCCTGGGACAGCCAATCTGGGGCCAACGTCCTGACTTTC	CASSSWDSQSGANVLTF
.	TRBV11-3	TRBD1	TRBJ2-7	TGTGCCAGCCAGGCCAGGGGGAGCTACGAGCAGTACTTC	CASQARGSYEQYF
.	TRBV7-2	.	TRBJ2-5	TGTGCCAGCGGAGAGTGGAGGGAGAGAGATGCAGAGACCCAGTACTTC	CASGEWRERDAETQYF
.	TRBV13	TRBD2	TRBJ2-1	TGTGCCAGCAGCTTAGGACTAGCGGGAGCTAATGAGCAGTTCTTC	CASSLGLAGANEQFF
.	TRBV7-2	TRBD1	TRBJ2-7	TGTGCCAGCAGCGTGACAGGGGGCTACGAGCAGTACTTC	CASSVTGGYEQYF
.	TRBV5-4	.	TRBJ2-7	TGTGCCAGCAGCCCCGGGGACGGACTGAGCTCCTACGAGCAGTACTTC	CASSPGDGLSSYEQYF
.	TRBV6-1	.	TRBJ1-5	TGTGCCAGCAGTACCAGGGATAATGTCAATCAGCCCCAGCATTTT	CASSTRDNVNQPQHF
once	TRBV7-9	.	TRBJ1-2	TGTGCCAGCAGGGGGGGTCCGGGACCCCTCGAGGGCTACACCTTC	CASRGGPGPLEGYTF
.	TRBV7-8	.	TRBJ2-3	TGTGCCAGCAGCTTGAGATTTGATACGCAGTATTTT	CASSLRFDTQYF
once	TRBV27	.	TRBJ1-4	TGTGCCAGCAGATCACCGACACACAAGGGCGAAAAACTGTTTTTT	CASRSPTHKGEKLFF
.	TRBV2	TRBD1	TRBJ1-2	TGTGCCAGCAGGGACAGGTTCTATGGCTACACCTTC	CASRDRFYGYTF
.	TRBV25-1	.	TRBJ2-7	TGTGCCAGCAGTGAATTGGGCTACGAGCAGTACTTC	CASSELGYEQYF
few	TRBV7-8	.	TRBJ1-2	TGTGCCAGCAGCTTAACGGCGGGAAACTATGGCTACACCTTC	CASSLTAGNYGYTF
.	TRBV5-4	.	TRBJ2-7	TGTGCCAGCAGCTTGGCCAGTCTGGGCGAGCAGTACTTC	CASSLASLGEQYF